This T cell receptor (beta chain) came from a study of multiple sclerosis patients with progressive multifocal leukoencephalopathy. General study points: Lower normalized Shannon entropy suggested reduced TRB diversity in most PML patients.

Assay: immunoSEQ multiplex PCR; the TCRdb copy retains only in-frame clones and omits some. The sample lists more than 30,000 clones, roughly 92% seen once, with more than 1.5% in the top ten. V was clipped by 3 bases and J by 3 bases; unmatched bases: 5. Looked up from germline, CDR1 is ENHRY and CDR2 is SYGVKD. The CDR3 runs 15 residues. A word on this clone: Its target is unknown.

Time point here: before natalizumab initiation. The sequence came from a man younger than 40 with multiple sclerosis. The chain couples TRBV10-3 to TRBJ2-7; 10 positions agree with TRBD2. Sequencing was done on a sample of PBMCs. DNA of the CDR3: TGTGCCATCAGTGATCCTGGACTAGCGGACTACGAGCAGTACGTC. It is translated as CAISDPGLADYEQYV.